Listed below are T cell receptor beta chains from one sample, sequenced in a study of T cell changes during pregnancy in multiple sclerosis. The assay was immunoSEQ multiplex PCR, and TCRdb's table has in-frame clones only and misses some. The sample lists approximately 73,000 clones; about 92% were seen once. This specimen consisted of CD4+ T cells from peripheral blood mononuclear cells, obtained before pregnancy. These TCRs come from a female donor with multiple sclerosis, enrolled in a pregnancy study. CDR3s include the opening cysteine and the closing phenylalanine or tryptophan. The D gene is left open where the match is weak. Rows give clone size only sometimes, using once, few, many, or a class for an expanded clone.

D: -; size: once; J: TRBJ2-5; V: TRBV18; CDR3: CASSHEGVAETQYF; DNA: TGTGCCAGCTCACACGAGGGGGTTGCAGAGACCCAGTACTTC
D: -; size: few; J: TRBJ1-5; V: TRBV10-3; CDR3: CAISETGDNQPQHF; DNA: TGTGCCATCAGTGAGACCGGTGATAATCAGCCCCAGCATTTT
D: -; size: -; J: TRBJ2-7; V: TRBV2; CDR3: CASTTPYEQYF; DNA: TGTGCCAGCACCACACCCTACGAGCAGTACTTC
D: -; size: -; J: TRBJ1-4; V: TRBV28; CDR3: CASSLGTLNSGPEKLFF; DNA: TGTGCCAGCAGTTTGGGGACACTGAACTCCGGGCCTGAAAAACTGTTTTTT
D: -; size: -; J: TRBJ2-3; V: TRBV2; CDR3: CASKGVDTQYF; DNA: TGTGCCAGCAAGGGGGTAGATACGCAGTATTTT
D: -; size: -; J: TRBJ2-2; V: TRBV6-5; CDR3: CASSYSVGTRTGELFF; DNA: TGTGCCAGCAGTTACTCAGTTGGGACAAGGACCGGGGAGCTGTTTTTT
D: TRBD1; size: -; J: TRBJ1-2; V: TRBV7-9; CDR3: CASSFTGEYGYTF; DNA: TGTGCCAGCAGCTTCACAGGGGAGTATGGCTACACCTTC
D: TRBD1; size: -; J: TRBJ1-5; V: TRBV7-9; CDR3: CASSLGTAFGQPQHF; DNA: TGTGCCAGCAGCCTTGGGACAGCCTTCGGTCAGCCCCAGCATTTT
D: -; size: once; J: TRBJ1-5; V: TRBV10-3; CDR3: CAISESPREQPQHF; DNA: TGTGCCATCAGTGAGTCCCCGAGGGAGCAGCCCCAGCATTTT
D: TRBD1; size: -; J: TRBJ2-5; V: TRBV27; CDR3: CASRYRGRMETQYF; DNA: TGTGCCAGCAGGTACAGGGGGCGCATGGAGACCCAGTACTTC
D: TRBD2; size: -; J: TRBJ2-3; V: TRBV7-3; CDR3: CASSLAGRAQYF; DNA: TGTGCCAGCAGCCTAGCGGGGAGGGCGCAGTATTTT
D: TRBD1; size: -; J: TRBJ2-7; V: TRBV6-1; CDR3: CASRDRGLGEQYF; DNA: TGTGCCAGCAGAGACAGGGGTTTGGGCGAGCAGTACTTC